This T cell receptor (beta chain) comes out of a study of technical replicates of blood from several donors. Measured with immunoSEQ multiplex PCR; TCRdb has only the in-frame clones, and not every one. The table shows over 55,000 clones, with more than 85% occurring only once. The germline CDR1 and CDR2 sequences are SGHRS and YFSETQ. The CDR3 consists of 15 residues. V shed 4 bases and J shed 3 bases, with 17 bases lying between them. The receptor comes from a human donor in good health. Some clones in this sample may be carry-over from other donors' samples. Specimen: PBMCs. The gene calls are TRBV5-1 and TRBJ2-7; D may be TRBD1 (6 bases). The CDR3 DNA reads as TGCGCCAGCAGCGCGCCCCGGGACAACCACTACGAGCAGTACTTC. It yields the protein CASSAPRDNHYEQYF.